Sequencing of this T cell receptor beta chain was carried out in a study of prognosis after radiotherapy for stage I lung cancer. The authors amplified TCR beta CDR3 from genomic DNA using two-round multiplex PCR. First-round PCR used primers specific to each TRBV and TRBJ gene. MiXCR was run by TCRdb on the multiplex PCR reads, yielding one entry per CDR3 protein. The sample includes about 14,000 distinct CDR3 sequences, about a quarter of them seen just once. Germline lookup yields CDR1 SGHDT and CDR2 YYEEEE. The CDR3 loop spans 16 amino acids. The germline V and J ends were trimmed by 4 bases and 1 base, with 14 bases remaining between them.

This TCR was recovered from a donor aged 50 or older with non-small cell lung cancer. The V gene is TRBV5-6, the J gene TRBJ2-2; possible D gene TRBD1, 6 bases. This specimen consisted of PBMCs, obtained before or after stereotactic body radiation therapy (not recorded which). The CDR3 loop is CASSVRKQGNTGELFF. CDR3 in DNA: TGTGCCAGCAGCGTCCGCAAACAGGGGAACACCGGGGAGCTGTTTTTT.